The present T cell receptor (beta chain) was sequenced within a study of control samples from healthy donors and cancer patients. The protocol was immunoSEQ multiplex PCR, while the TCRdb copy is restricted to in-frame clones and leaves out a portion. This table holds about 92,000 clones, almost 85% found once. The length of the CDR3 is 14 residues. CDR1 and CDR2 from the germline V gene are MDHEN and SYDVKM. V dropped 5 bases and J dropped 2; count of bases not matched to a gene: 4. Source material: blood. The TCR originated in a woman aged 55-69 years in good health. The chain carries TRBV28 and TRBJ1-1, with TRBD1 matching 8 bases. CDR3 region: CASSGTGGNTEAFF. CDR3 bases: TGTGCCAGCAGTGGCACAGGGGGAAACACTGAAGCTTTCTTT.